Listed below are T cell receptor beta chains from one sample, sequenced in a study of T-cell reconstitution after alpha-beta-depleted transplantation in children. TCRdb re-derived calls from the PCR reads in MiXCR, one entry per CDR3 protein. In the table there are fewer than 90,000 distinct CDR3 sequences, 7.3% of which are singletons. The specimen comprised PBMCs from the stem cell graft donor, sampled from the stem cell graft. Source of these receptors: a human donor who donated a stem cell graft to a child with acute lymphoblastic leukemia. The CDR3 runs from the conserved cysteine through the conserved F or W. A D gene is named only where the DNA matches it firmly. Size is stated for part of the rows, as once, few or many counts, or as a class when the clone is expanded.

j_gene,v_gene,abundance,d_gene,len,CDR3aa,CDR3nt
TRBJ2-5,TRBV7-2,many,NA,13,CASSLVRAETQYF,TGTGCCAGCAGCTTAGTCCGTGCCGAGACCCAGTACTTC
TRBJ1-2,TRBV4-1,few,TRBD1,15,CASSHLTGINYGYTF,TGCGCCAGCAGCCATCTGACAGGGATTAACTATGGCTACACCTTC
TRBJ2-3,TRBV5-1,many,TRBD2,15,CASSPTTSAADTQYF,TGCGCCAGCAGCCCGACGACTAGCGCAGCAGATACGCAGTATTTT
TRBJ2-1,TRBV7-2,few,TRBD1,15,CASRRGQSLSDEQFF,TGTGCCAGCAGAAGGGGACAGTCTCTTAGCGATGAGCAGTTCTTC
TRBJ2-3,TRBV12-3/TRBV12-4,NA,NA,13,CASSFSRSETQYF,TGTGCCAGCAGTTTTAGCAGGAGTGAAACGCAGTATTTT
TRBJ2-3,TRBV7-8,many,NA,13,CASSSILSDTQYF,TGTGCCAGCAGTTCCATCTTGTCGGATACGCAGTATTTT
TRBJ2-3,TRBV12-3/TRBV12-4,few,NA,11,CASSSSGTQYF,TGTGCCAGCAGTTCCAGCGGTACGCAGTATTTT
TRBJ2-3,TRBV20-1,many,NA,14,CSAMPTGRTDTQYF,TGCAGTGCTATGCCTACGGGGCGCACAGATACGCAGTATTTT
TRBJ1-4,TRBV20-1,many,NA,16,CSAANPRGPTNEKLFF,TGCAGTGCAGCCAACCCTCGAGGCCCAACTAATGAAAAACTGTTTTTT
TRBJ2-1,TRBV6-1,many,NA,15,CASNAPWGGPNEQFF,TGTGCCAGCAATGCCCCCTGGGGTGGTCCCAATGAGCAGTTCTTC
TRBJ1-5,TRBV12-3/TRBV12-4,many,TRBD1,14,CASTRTGGNQPQHF,TGTGCCAGCACTCGGACAGGGGGCAATCAGCCCCAGCATTTT
TRBJ2-5,TRBV3-1,many,TRBD2,15,CASSQAGGREETQYF,TGTGCCAGCAGCCAAGCGGGCGGGAGGGAGGAGACCCAGTACTTC
TRBJ2-7,TRBV27,many,NA,14,CASSSHVGFYEQYF,TGTGCCAGCAGTTCCCACGTCGGTTTTTACGAGCAGTACTTC
TRBJ2-5,TRBV18,many,NA,15,CASSPREGGRETQYF,TGTGCCAGCTCACCACGTGAAGGAGGGCGAGAGACCCAGTACTTC
TRBJ2-7,TRBV11-2,NA,NA,16,CASSLRQGSLSYEQYF,TGTGCCAGCAGCTTACGGCAGGGCTCTCTCTCCTACGAGCAGTACTTC
TRBJ2-1,TRBV4-3,many,TRBD2,16,CASSQDHGGFYNEQFF,TGCGCCAGCAGCCAAGATCACGGGGGGTTCTACAATGAGCAGTTCTTC
TRBJ2-2,TRBV9,many,TRBD2,16,CASSLSGGAYTGELFF,TGTGCCAGCAGCCTTAGCGGGGGGGCATATACCGGGGAGCTGTTTTTT
TRBJ1-2,TRBV18,few,NA,15,CASSPVQPPNYGYTF,TGTGCCAGCTCACCAGTCCAGCCCCCGAACTATGGCTACACCTTC
TRBJ2-1,TRBV29-1,many,NA,8,CSAGEQFF,TGCAGCGCTGGTGAGCAGTTCTTC
TRBJ2-5,TRBV15,many,NA,14,CATSRYRERGPQYF,TGTGCCACCAGCAGATATCGGGAACGGGGGCCCCAGTACTTC
TRBJ1-2,TRBV27,few,TRBD1,14,CASSLSGRGNGYTF,TGTGCCAGCAGTTTATCGGGCAGGGGGAATGGCTACACCTTC
TRBJ2-7,TRBV20-1,few,NA,12,CSILQGSYEQYF,TGCAGTATCCTCCAGGGCTCCTACGAGCAGTACTTC
TRBJ2-2,TRBV3-1,NA,TRBD2,14,CASKGGRNTGELFF,TGTGCCAGTAAGGGAGGGCGGAACACCGGGGAGCTGTTTTTT
TRBJ1-6,TRBV20-1,many,NA,13,CSARRGMNSPLHF,TGCAGTGCTAGAAGGGGTATGAATTCACCCCTCCACTTT
TRBJ1-2,TRBV5-1,few,NA,14,CASRMDLFTSGYTF,TGCGCCAGCAGGATGGATCTTTTCACGTCTGGCTACACCTTC
TRBJ2-5,TRBV7-3,many,TRBD2,15,CATGLAGGPGETQYF,TGTGCCACCGGACTAGCGGGAGGCCCGGGGGAGACCCAGTACTTC
TRBJ2-4,TRBV7-2,many,NA,14,CASSLTYGRNIQYF,TGTGCCAGCAGCTTGACGTACGGCAGGAACATTCAGTACTTC
TRBJ2-5,TRBV7-9,many,TRBD1,14,CASSLWTGRETQYF,TGTGCCAGCAGCTTATGGACAGGGAGAGAGACCCAGTACTTC
TRBJ1-2,TRBV19,few,NA,11,CASRTPYGYTF,TGTGCCAGCCGGACTCCCTATGGCTACACCTTC
TRBJ2-5,TRBV20-1,many,TRBD1,14,CSAEPTTGGETQYF,TGCAGTGCCGAACCGACGACAGGGGGAGAGACCCAGTACTTC
TRBJ2-7,TRBV7-2,many,NA,13,CASSLSGSYEQYF,TGTGCCAGCAGCTTAAGTGGGTCCTACGAGCAGTACTTC
TRBJ1-1,TRBV29-1,many,NA,16,CSVGHGRGLRATEAFF,TGCAGCGTTGGCCACGGGCGGGGCTTAAGGGCCACTGAAGCTTTCTTT
TRBJ1-2,TRBV6-5,many,NA,15,CASSYSGGADYGYTF,TGTGCCAGCAGTTACTCCGGGGGCGCGGACTATGGCTACACCTTC
TRBJ2-3,TRBV7-3,many,NA,15,CASSLRRGSTDTQYF,TGTGCCAGCAGCTTAAGGCGGGGCAGCACAGATACGCAGTATTTT
TRBJ2-7,TRBV20-1,many,TRBD2,12,CSVTGGSYEQYF,TGCAGTGTCACGGGCGGGAGCTACGAGCAGTACTTC
TRBJ2-7,TRBV3-1,many,NA,15,CASSQEGLRSYEQYF,TGTGCCAGCAGCCAAGAGGGCCTTCGTAGCTACGAGCAGTACTTC
TRBJ2-1,TRBV5-1,NA,TRBD2,15,CASSAQLADYNEQFF,TGCGCCAGCAGCGCGCAACTAGCGGACTACAATGAGCAGTTCTTC
TRBJ2-5,TRBV18,many,NA,12,CASSPYQETQYF,TGTGCCAGCTCGCCCTATCAAGAGACCCAGTACTTC
TRBJ2-1,TRBV7-2,NA,NA,16,CASSLAGGASREEQFF,TGTGCCAGCAGCTTAGCAGGCGGAGCTAGCAGGGAGGAGCAGTTCTTC
TRBJ2-3,TRBV7-9,few,TRBD1,16,CASSFPLDRGTDTQYF,TGTGCCAGCAGCTTTCCCCTGGACAGGGGCACAGATACGCAGTATTTT
TRBJ2-7,TRBV4-2,many,TRBD1,15,CASSHSRDRGDEQYF,TGTGCCAGCAGCCACTCCCGGGACAGGGGCGACGAGCAGTACTTC
TRBJ1-2,TRBV5-1,many,NA,17,CASSLGFARTNNYGYTF,TGCGCCAGCAGCTTGGGGTTTGCTAGGACAAATAACTATGGCTACACCTTC